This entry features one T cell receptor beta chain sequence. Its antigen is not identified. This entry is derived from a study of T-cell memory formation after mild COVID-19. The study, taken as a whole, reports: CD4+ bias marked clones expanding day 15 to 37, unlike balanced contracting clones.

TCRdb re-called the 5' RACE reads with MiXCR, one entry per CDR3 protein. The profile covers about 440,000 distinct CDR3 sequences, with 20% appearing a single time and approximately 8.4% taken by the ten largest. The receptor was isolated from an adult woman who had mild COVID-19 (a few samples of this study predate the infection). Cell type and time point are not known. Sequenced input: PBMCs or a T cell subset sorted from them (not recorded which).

The CDR3 DNA reads as TGTGCCAGCAGGGAGACCAGGGTTACCGGGGAGCTGTTTTTT. Translation gives CASRETRVTGELFF. The chain combines TRBV12-3 or TRBV12-4 with TRBJ2-2, with a weak D call TRBD1 (5 bases). The CDR3 contains 14 residues. The V gene lost 6 bases and the J gene lost 5 bases, with 13 bases spanning the gap.